The 32 T cell receptor beta chains listed next were all sequenced from one sample in a study of blood T cell repertoires in COVID-19 (dated by TCRdb to 2019 to 2021). The library came from the immunoSEQ multiplex PCR assay. The immuneACCESS repertoire file appears here via TCRdb, limited to in-frame rearrangements. These files lack a portion of the clones; in checked studies, under half of the deficit traces to unresolved V genes, and the cause of the others is not known. The sample has approximately 74,000 clones on record, over 80% of them singletons. The ten largest make up more than 2.5% of the sample. Sequenced input: peripheral blood. These receptors were collected from a man older than 75 with active or convalescent COVID-19.

The chain couples TRBV7-2 to TRBJ2-5; weak D call: TRBD1 (5 bases). The CDR3 runs 15 residues. Germline values: CDR1 SGHTA, CDR2 FQGNSA. Trimming cost V 2 bases and J 5 bases, with 15 bases left between them. The CDR3 spells CASSLRGQGLETQYF. Here the CDR3 DNA reads TGTGCCAGCAGCTTAAGGGGTCAGGGTCTGGAGACCCAGTACTTC. The entire variable domain, with the rest obtained from reference TRBV7-2 and TRBJ2-5, is as follows: GAGVSQSPSNKVTEKGKDVELRCDPISGHTALYWYRQSLGQGLEFLIYFQGNSAPDKSGLPSDRFSAERTGGSVSTLTIQRTQQEDSAVYLCASSLRGQGLETQYFGPGTRLLVL.

CDR3 region: CASSFTLSGELFF. DNA of the CDR3: TGTGCCAGCAGTTTCACCCTTAGCGGGGAGCTGTTTTTT. The chain has TRBV12-3 or TRBV12-4 and TRBJ2-2, with D unresolved. The CDR3 spans 13 residues. The germline V and J ends were trimmed by 3 bases and 7 bases, with 9 bases remaining between them.

The chain carries TRBV6-5 and TRBJ1-2; tentative D call: TRBD1 (6 bases). The CDR3 is 16 residues long. Germline V CDR1 and CDR2: MNHEY, SVGAGI. V gave up 1 base and J gave up 4 bases, with 16 bases separating them. The CDR3 nucleotides are TGTGCCAGCAGTTACTGGGGGCAGGGTGCATCCTATGGCTACACCTTC. Encoded protein: CASSYWGQGASYGYTF.

The chain is built from TRBV12-3 or TRBV12-4 and TRBJ2-7, with D maybe TRBD2 (5 bases). This CDR3 comprises 13 residues. The V end lost 1 base, the J end lost 5 bases, and 9 bases lay between the germline ends. Written as DNA, the CDR3 is TGTGCCAGCAGTTTAGAACGGGGAGACGAGCAGTACTTC. It encodes CASSLERGDEQYF.

This chain links TRBV5-6 with TRBJ1-4, with 9 nucleotides matching TRBD1. V was pared by 4 bases and J by 6 bases, with 4 bases of the junction left unmatched. The germline V gene encodes CDR1 SGHDT and CDR2 YYEEEE. The CDR3 loop spans 14 amino acids. The CDR3 here is CASSRDRVDEKLFF. The CDR3 DNA follows: TGTGCCAGCAGCCGGGACAGGGTAGATGAAAAACTGTTTTTT.

The chain couples TRBV18 to TRBJ1-2; 7 nucleotides agree with TRBD1. The germline V gene encodes CDR1 KGHSH and CDR2 LQKENI. This CDR3 comprises 15 residues. V lost 4 bases to trimming and J lost 0 bases; unmatched junction nucleotides: 5. CDR3 DNA sequence: TGTGCCAGCTCACTTGATGGGACAGCTAACTATGGCTACACCTTC. Protein product: CASSLDGTANYGYTF.

This chain joins TRBV18 and TRBJ2-7; the match to TRBD1 covers 7 bases. Germline lookup yields CDR1 KGHSH and CDR2 LQKENI. Trimming removed 4 bases from V and 5 bases from J; junction bases left unmatched: 14. The CDR3 length is 16 residues. The CDR3 sequence is CASSHYRGPIPNEQYF. The CDR3 region has the DNA TGTGCCAGCTCACACTACAGGGGCCCCATTCCGAACGAGCAGTACTTC.

V and J are TRBV5-4 and TRBJ2-1; D may be TRBD1 (5 bases). The germline V gene has CDR1 SGHNT and CDR2 YYREEE (reference sequence). This CDR3 is 14 amino acids long. V lost 0 bases, J lost 9 bases, and 13 bases lay in between. The CDR3 here is CASSLGGLLSEQFF. DNA for the CDR3: TGTGCCAGCAGCTTGGGGGGCCTTCTTTCTGAGCAGTTCTTC.

The chain couples TRBV12-2 to TRBJ2-5; the listed D gene, TRBD1, was not tested against the DNA. TRBV12-2 is marked as a pseudogene. The CDR3 length is 20 residues. The CDR3 bases are TGTGCAAGTCGCTTAGTTTTTTGGGGCAGGGGACAACCCTGCCAAGAGACCCAGTACTTC. Protein product: CASRLVFWGRGQPCQETQYF.

The chain uses TRBV5-1 and TRBJ2-2; no firm D call. The V gene's germline CDR1 is SGHRS and CDR2 YFSETQ. The V end lost 9 bases, the J end lost 4 bases, and 4 bases lay between the germline ends. The CDR3 has 10 residues. In DNA, the CDR3 is TGCGCCAACACCACCGGGGAGCTGTTTTTT. Its translation is CANTTGELFF.

The V and J genes are TRBV30 and TRBJ2-5, with a weak D call TRBD2 (5 bases). Germline V gene data show CDR1 as GTSNPN and CDR2 as SVGIG (reference sequence). The germline V and J ends were trimmed by 3 bases and 5 bases, with 19 bases remaining between them. The CDR3 runs 15 residues. CDR3 in DNA: TGTGCCTGGAGCCCAGCGGCAGGTCGGTCGGAGACCCAGTACTTC. Its translation is CAWSPAAGRSETQYF.

This chain links TRBV2 with TRBJ2-7; perhaps TRBD1 as D (6 bases). V lost 4 bases and J lost 3, with 16 bases in between. This CDR3 spans 15 amino acids. Germline V gene sequence: CDR1 SNHLY, CDR2 FYNNEI. The CDR3 sequence: CASSGTGKGFYEQYF. The CDR3 coding sequence is TGTGCCAGCAGTGGAACAGGGAAGGGATTCTACGAGCAGTACTTC.

This rearrangement joins TRBV21-1 to TRBJ1-2. TRBV21-1 is a recognized pseudogene. This CDR3 region has 12 residues. Here the CDR3 DNA reads TGTGCCAGCAGCAATACGGGGGGTGGCTACACCTTC. Its protein product is CASSNTGGGYTF.

V is TRBV6-2 or TRBV6-3 and J is TRBJ1-2; possible D gene TRBD1, 5 bases. The germline V and J ends were trimmed by 4 bases and 5 bases, with 23 bases remaining between them. CDR3 length: 17 residues. Per germline, CDR1 MNHEY and CDR2 SVGEGT. CDR3 loop: CASSSTGRESLLYGYTF. The CDR3 region has the DNA TGTGCCAGCAGTTCGACGGGACGGGAGAGCCTTTTATATGGCTACACCTTC.

The CDR3 is CASSLAPGAINEQFF. The CDR3 DNA follows: TGCGCCAGCAGCTTGGCCCCAGGGGCAATCAATGAGCAGTTCTTC. The chain carries TRBV5-1 and TRBJ2-1; D might be TRBD1 (6 bases). The CDR3 is 15 residues long. Trimming pared 0 bases from V and 6 bases from J, leaving 13 bases between. Germline CDR1 and CDR2: SGHRS and YFSETQ.

The chain is built from TRBV9 and TRBJ1-2, with 8 positions matching TRBD1. The length of the CDR3 is 16 residues. The V segment lost 2 bases and the J segment 6 bases; nucleotides outside the gene matches: 12. Germline CDR1 reads SGDLS; CDR2 reads YYNGEE. CDR3 DNA sequence: TGTGCCAGCAGCGTTAGAGGCATAAACAGGGGGGATGGCTACACCTTC. Protein sequence: CASSVRGINRGDGYTF.

V and J are TRBV7-6 and TRBJ2-3; 13 positions agree with TRBD2. This CDR3 has 19 residues. The germline gives CDR1 SGHVS, CDR2 FNYEAQ. V was clipped by 5 bases and J by 4 bases; unmatched bases: 15. The CDR3 DNA is TGTGCCAGCAGCCGCGGGACTAGCGGGATAGCATTGTCGTCAGATACGCAGTATTTT. It specifies CASSRGTSGIALSSDTQYF.

Only one count was recorded for this clone. The chain carries TRBV7-2 and TRBJ1-5; a possible D gene is TRBD1 (6 bases). V was pared by 5 bases and J by 7 bases, with 12 bases between. CDR3 length: 13 residues. The germline gives CDR1 SGHTA, CDR2 FQGNSA. CDR3 bases: TGTGCCAGCAGCATGCAACAGGGCCAGCCCCAGCATTTT. It yields the protein CASSMQQGQPQHF.

For the CDR3, the DNA is TGTGCCAGCAGAGGACTCGGAGTGTACAATGAGCAGTTCTTC. Amino acids: CASRGLGVYNEQFF. The genes are TRBV28 and TRBJ2-1; D may be TRBD2 (5 bases). Between the trimmed V and J ends, which lost 6 bases and 4 bases, there was a span of 13 bases. The CDR3 totals 14 residues. Germline-derived CDR1 and CDR2 are MDHEN and SYDVKM.

This clone was observed a handful of times. The gene calls are TRBV6-2 or TRBV6-3 and TRBJ1-1; 8 nucleotides align to TRBD1. The CDR3 covers 17 residues. Germline CDR1 reads MNHEY; CDR2 reads SVGEGT. Trimming cost V 2 bases and J 1 base; bases outside gene matches: 9. CDR3: CASSYRTGRKANTEAFF. For the CDR3, the DNA is TGTGCCAGCAGTTACCGGACAGGGAGGAAGGCGAACACTGAAGCTTTCTTT.

As to this clone: At one of its ends the junction is not consistent with the germline gene, which may arise from a read error. The rearrangement uses TRBV3-1 (or the pseudogene TRBV3-2) and TRBJ2-7; TRBD1 might be the D (5 bases). The CDR3 loop spans 11 amino acids. Germline-derived CDR1 and CDR2 are LGHDT and YNNKEL (reference sequence). The CDR3, as DNA: TGTGCCAGCAGCCAAGGGAGCAGGGAAAACTTC. This sequence encodes CASSQGSRENF.

V and J are TRBV30 and TRBJ1-1, with 9 bases aligning to TRBD1. The V and J ends lost 3 bases and 3 bases, in that order; junction bases with no gene match: 8. The CDR3 covers 15 residues. Germline CDR1 and CDR2: GTSNPN and SVGIG (reference sequence). The CDR3 region is CAWSSGQGWDTEAFF. The DNA for the CDR3 is TGTGCCTGGAGCTCCGGACAGGGGTGGGACACTGAAGCTTTCTTT.

The genes are TRBV30 and TRBJ2-1; a possible D gene is TRBD2 (5 bases). The germline V and J ends were trimmed by 5 bases and 0 bases, with 17 bases remaining between them. From germline, CDR1 is GTSNPN and CDR2 SVGIG (reference sequence). This CDR3 region has 16 residues. The CDR3 is CAWEGIDRGSYNEQFF. CDR3 DNA: TGTGCCTGGGAGGGTATCGATCGGGGCTCCTACAATGAGCAGTTCTTC.

The chain employs TRBV6-2 or TRBV6-3 and TRBJ2-1, with 9 nucleotides matching TRBD1. The J segment lost 6 bases and the V segment lost 4 bases, leaving 7 bases of the junction unmatched. From germline, CDR1 is MNHEY and CDR2 SVGEGT. This CDR3 contains 15 residues. The CDR3 loop is CASSFLSTGGNEQFF. The CDR3 bases are TGTGCCAGCAGTTTCCTCTCGACAGGGGGCAATGAGCAGTTCTTC.

V is TRBV30 and J is TRBJ2-2, with D perhaps TRBD1 (6 bases). V lost 1 base to trimming and J lost 7 bases, with 10 bases between them. This CDR3 contains 13 residues. Germline lookup yields CDR1 GTSNPN and CDR2 SVGIG (reference sequence). Written as DNA, the CDR3 is TGTGCCTGGAGTGCCAGGGGCGGCGGGGAGCTGTTTTTT. As protein: CAWSARGGGELFF.

The gene calls are TRBV3-1 (or the pseudogene TRBV3-2) and TRBJ2-3, with 11 bases matching TRBD2. The CDR3 extends over 16 amino acids. V shed 3 bases, J shed 2 bases, and the junction held 4 bases outside the gene matches. Germline values: CDR1 LGHDT, CDR2 YNNKEL (reference sequence). The CDR3 here is CASSHASGGLTDTQYF. The DNA for the CDR3 is TGTGCCAGCAGCCATGCTAGCGGGGGGCTCACAGATACGCAGTATTTT.

V is TRBV28 and J is TRBJ2-7; 9 bases are a match to TRBD1. V lost 3 bases, J lost 6 bases, and 6 bases stayed unmatched. This CDR3 spans 14 amino acids. Germline V gene data show CDR1 as MDHEN and CDR2 as SYDVKM. CDR3 bases: TGTGCCAGCAGTTTCGGGGACAGGGATCGCGAGCAGTACTTC. Its translation: CASSFGDRDREQYF. Combining the CDR3 with reference TRBV28 and TRBJ2-7 gives the whole variable domain DVKVTQSSRYLVKRTGEKVFLECVQDMDHENMFWYRQDPGLGLRLIYFSYDVKMKEKGDIPEGYSVSREKKERFSLILESASTNQTSMYLCASSFGDRDREQYFGPGTRLTVT.

The gene calls are TRBV11-3 and TRBJ2-3, with 10 nucleotides matching TRBD1. The V gene end was trimmed by 4 bases and the J gene end by 1 base; junction bases not matched to a gene: 5. This CDR3 comprises 16 residues. CDR1 is SGHNT, CDR2 YENEEA, per germline. The CDR3 spells CASSSRTGGGTDTQYF. For the CDR3, the DNA is TGTGCCAGCAGCTCCAGGACAGGGGGAGGCACAGATACGCAGTATTTT. Based on the CDR3 plus reference TRBV11-3 and TRBJ2-3, the full variable domain is EAGVVQSPRYKIIEKKQPVAFWCNPISGHNTLYWYLQNLGQGPELLIRYENEEAVDDSQLPKDRFSAERLKGVDSTLKIQPAELGDSAVYLCASSSRTGGGTDTQYFGPGTRLTVL.

This clone is a singleton in its sample. V usage is TRBV6-5 and J usage is TRBJ2-7, with 9 bases that match TRBD1. The CDR3 sequence is 14 residues long. The V segment lost 5 bases and the J segment 3 bases; nucleotides outside the gene matches: 5. Per germline, CDR1 MNHEY and CDR2 SVGAGI. As DNA, the CDR3 is TGTGCCAGCAGTACACCGGGACAGGGCTACGAGCAGTACTTC. This translates into CASSTPGQGYEQYF.

The chain recombines TRBV5-6 with TRBJ2-1; TRBD1 is a possible D gene (5 bases). V gave up 3 bases and J gave up 2 bases, with 12 bases separating them. This CDR3 has 15 amino acids. Germline CDR1 reads SGHDT; CDR2 reads YYEEEE. The CDR3: CASSSLDNTYNEQFF. The CDR3 coding sequence is TGTGCCAGCAGCTCCCTGGACAACACCTACAATGAGCAGTTCTTC.

The rearrangement uses TRBV19 and TRBJ1-5; D remains ambiguous. CDR1 is LNHDA, CDR2 SQIVND, per germline (reference sequence). The CDR3 is 13 residues long. The V gene lost 3 bases and the J gene lost 3 bases, with 6 bases spanning the gap. The CDR3 protein is CASSILLNQPQHF. DNA of the CDR3: TGTGCCAGTAGTATCCTCCTCAATCAGCCCCAGCATTTT.

CDR3 sequence: CASSFGGGRAVEAFF. DNA for the CDR3: TGTGCCAGCAGCTTTGGGGGGGGTCGGGCGGTGGAGGCTTTCTTT. The gene calls are TRBV5-4 and TRBJ1-1, with D tentatively TRBD1 (5 bases). This CDR3 comprises 15 residues. V shed 2 bases and J shed 11 bases, with 22 bases lying between them. The germline CDR1 and CDR2 sequences are SGHNT and YYREEE (reference sequence). Drawing the rest from reference TRBV5-4 and TRBJ1-1, the complete variable domain is ETGVTQSPTHLIKTRGQQVTLRCSSQSGHNTVSWYQQALGQGPQFIFQYYREEENGRGNFPPRFSGLQFPNYSSELNVNALELDDSALYLCASSFGGGRAVEAFFGQGTRLTVV.